This T cell receptor (beta chain) was observed in a study of control samples from healthy donors and cancer patients (dated by TCRdb to about 2020). A distance of 12 bases separates the germline ends of V and J, which lose 2 bases and 4 bases respectively. The CDR3 sequence holds 14 residues, the cysteine and phenylalanine included. Of the read, only the CDR3 DNA is kept; its 42 bases are in frame from base 1. Per the germline V gene, SGDLS is the CDR1 and YYNGEE is the CDR2. This clone came up a few times. Its cognate antigen has yet to be identified. The record has no base qualities; no much larger clone is one base away. This specimen includes other DNA sequences encoding the same CDR3. Preparation of the library involved the immunoSEQ multiplex PCR assay. TCRdb stores this immuneACCESS table with in-frame sequences only. Part of the clones is absent; in the studies checked, under half of the shortfall reflects unresolved V genes, and no reason is known for the rest. This sample is represented by around 53,000 clones; approximately 86% of them were singletons. The top ten constitute roughly 2.8% of the sample.

The receptor was derived from a woman between 45 and 65 years old with lung cancer. The chain couples TRBV9 to TRBJ1-2, and perhaps TRBD1 as D gene, on 6 matching bases. The sample comprised PBMCs. The CDR3 region has the sequence CASSVGGQSYGYTF. Here is the DNA: TGTGCCAGCAGCGTTGGGGGGCAGAGCTATGGCTACACCTTC.